A single sample gave rise to the 28 T cell receptor beta chains below, sequenced in a study of blood T cell repertoires in COVID-19. The assay was immunoSEQ multiplex PCR, and TCRdb's table has in-frame clones only and misses some. This sample has some 30,000 clones, with more than 85% found just once. The sample comprised peripheral blood. All receptors derive from a human donor with active COVID-19. The donor label of this sample is uncertain.

This sequence joins TRBV3-1 (or the pseudogene TRBV3-2) and TRBJ1-4, with TRBD1 matching over 8 bases. With 1 base clipped from V and 4 bases from J, the junction kept 5 bases outside the gene matches. The CDR3 runs to 16 residues. Germline CDR1 LGHDT, CDR2 YNNKEL (reference sequence). The CDR3 spells CASSQGTGRVNEKLFF. CDR3 DNA: TGTGCCAGCAGCCAAGGGACAGGGCGGGTTAATGAAAAACTGTTTTTT.

This chain connects TRBV6-5 to TRBJ2-7, with TRBD1 matching 7 bases. Unmatched junction bases numbered 2, after V lost 6 bases and J lost 0 bases. This CDR3 contains 13 residues. CDR1 is MNHEY and CDR2 is SVGAGI in the germline V gene. DNA of the CDR3: TGTGCCAGCAGGGGACAGAGCTCCTACGAGCAGTACTTC. Protein sequence: CASRGQSSYEQYF.

This clone was seen only a few times. V is TRBV25-1 and J is TRBJ2-3; D remains ambiguous. The germline V gene has CDR1 MGHDK and CDR2 SYGVNS. The CDR3 is 15 amino acids. V lost 4 bases to trimming and J lost 0 bases, with 11 bases between them. CDR3 in DNA: TGTGCCAGCAGTGGAGGATCTTCTAGCACAGATACGCAGTATTTT. Its translation is CASSGGSSSTDTQYF.

The gene calls are TRBV27 and TRBJ1-2; D possibly corresponds to TRBD1 (5 bases). V lost 5 bases and J lost 5, with 18 bases in between. Germline CDR1 and CDR2: MNHEY and SMNVEV (reference sequence). The CDR3 has 15 amino acids. CDR3 loop: CASSPEFRSGYGYTF. The DNA of the CDR3 is TGTGCCAGCAGTCCGGAGTTTCGATCAGGGTATGGCTACACCTTC.

The J gene is TRBJ2-7, the V gene TRBV5-6; TRBD1 matches at 10 bases. The germline V gene encodes CDR1 SGHDT and CDR2 YYEEEE. V lost 4 bases, J lost 3 bases, and 7 bases stayed unmatched. The CDR3 is 15 residues long. The CDR3 bases are TGTGCCAGCAGCCGCGGGACAGGGGACCTCTACGAGCAGTACTTC. This encodes CASSRGTGDLYEQYF.

This chain connects TRBV3-1 (or the pseudogene TRBV3-2) to TRBJ2-3; 9 positions match TRBD2. Germline values: CDR1 LGHDT, CDR2 YNNKEL (reference sequence). The CDR3 loop spans 19 amino acids. With 6 bases clipped from V and 3 bases from J, the junction kept 19 bases outside the gene matches. The CDR3 sequence is CASSPNAGGGLARTDTQYF. The CDR3 DNA sequence: TGTGCCAGCAGTCCTAATGCGGGGGGGGGACTAGCCCGGACAGATACGCAGTATTTT.

Within the sample, this clone is medium-sized (0.01 to 0.1%). This sample also contains other DNA sequences that code for the same CDR3. The chain carries TRBV12-3 or TRBV12-4 and TRBJ1-2; 7 bases fit TRBD1. CDR3 length: 12 residues. The trim removed 3 bases at V and 8 bases at J, leaving 3 bases unmatched. This CDR3 is CASSLTGSGYTF. DNA for the CDR3: TGTGCCAGCAGTTTGACAGGGAGCGGCTACACCTTC.

CDR3 coding DNA: TGTGCCATCAGTGAACCCCAGTACTATGGCTACACCTTC. It codes for CAISEPQYYGYTF. The rearrangement uses TRBV10-3 and TRBJ1-2; D call uncertain. The CDR3 contains 13 residues. Deletions cut 3 bases from V and 3 bases from J, with 8 bases between. Germline V gene lookup returns CDR1 ENHRY and CDR2 SYGVKD.

This clone came up once. The CDR3 loop is CASSTSGGSTDTQYF. In DNA, the CDR3 is TGTGCCAGCAGCACTAGCGGGGGAAGCACAGATACGCAGTATTTT. The V gene is TRBV7-3, the J gene TRBJ2-3, with TRBD2 identical over 11 bases. The V gene end was trimmed by 5 bases and the J gene end by 0 bases; junction bases not matched to a gene: 1. Germline assignment: CDR1 SGHTA and CDR2 FQGTGA. This CDR3 has 15 residues. Full variable domain (outside the CDR3, taken from reference TRBV7-3 and TRBJ2-3): GAGVSQTPSNKVTEKGKYVELRCDPISGHTALYWYRQSLGQGPEFLIYFQGTGAADDSGLPNDRFFAVRPEGSVSTLKIQRTERGDSAVYLCASSTSGGSTDTQYFGPGTRLTVL.

This rearrangement joins TRBV10-3 to TRBJ1-5; maybe TRBD1 (6 bases). Germline CDR1 and CDR2: ENHRY and SYGVKD. CDR3 length equals 14 residues. Trimming removed 10 bases from V and 3 bases from J, with 16 bases in between. CDR3 nucleotides: TGTGCCACTTGGGGGGGGGCCCTCAATCAGCCCCAGCATTTT. Protein sequence: CATWGGALNQPQHF.

This clone turned up a few times. The chain uses TRBV27 and TRBJ2-1, with 7 bases matching TRBD1. Losses at the gene ends were 4 bases for V and 4 bases for J; bases not matched to a gene: 16. The CDR3 sequence is 18 residues long. Germline loops: CDR1 MNHEY, CDR2 SMNVEV (reference sequence). This CDR3 reads CASSSPVIRQGRYNEQFF. CDR3 nucleotides: TGTGCCAGCAGTTCTCCCGTAATAAGACAGGGAAGGTACAATGAGCAGTTCTTC.

The rearrangement links TRBV14 to TRBJ1-6; 7 positions agree with TRBD1. The CDR3 contains 17 residues. V was clipped by 0 bases and J by 4 bases; unmatched bases: 6. Germline CDR1 is SGHDN and CDR2 is FVKESK. The CDR3 is CASSQDRTGFYNSPLHF. DNA of the CDR3: TGTGCCAGCAGCCAAGATAGGACAGGCTTTTATAATTCACCCCTCCACTTT.

V gene TRBV27 combines with J gene TRBJ2-7; 10 nucleotides agree with TRBD1. This CDR3 is 15 amino acids long. Germline loops: CDR1 MNHEY, CDR2 SMNVEV (reference sequence). Germline trimming cut 4 bases from V and 5 bases from J; bases unmatched to any gene: 8. The CDR3 here is CASSSPGQGLHEQYF. The CDR3 bases are TGTGCCAGCAGTTCGCCGGGACAGGGGTTACACGAGCAGTACTTC.

The rearrangement uses TRBV5-8 and TRBJ2-7; D gene ambiguous. The germline CDR1 and CDR2 sequences are SGHTS and YDEGEE. There are 14 residues in the CDR3. V lost 7 bases and J lost 0, with 14 bases in between. This CDR3 reads CASRARSSSYEQYF. DNA of the CDR3: TGTGCCAGCCGTGCCCGCTCCAGCTCCTACGAGCAGTACTTC.

This sequence joins TRBV28 and TRBJ2-1, with TRBD1 matching 8 bases. CDR3 length: 16 residues. Unmatched junction bases numbered 9, after V lost 3 bases and J lost 5 bases. Germline V gene data show CDR1 as MDHEN and CDR2 as SYDVKM. The CDR3 here is CASSFQGQAKNNEQFF. CDR3 bases: TGTGCCAGCAGTTTCCAGGGACAGGCCAAAAACAATGAGCAGTTCTTC.

The rearrangement links TRBV5-1 to TRBJ1-6; D is unresolved. The CDR3 is 16 amino acids. The V gene's germline CDR1 is SGHRS and CDR2 YFSETQ. V was shortened by 2 bases and J by 0 bases, with 9 bases between the two germline ends. The CDR3 here is CASSFGEISYNSPLHF. In nucleotides, the CDR3 is TGCGCCAGCAGCTTCGGAGAGATCTCCTATAATTCACCCCTCCACTTT.

This sequence joins TRBV2 and TRBJ2-5, with 7 bases matching TRBD2. CDR3 size: 14 residues. The junction had 4 bases not matched to a gene; V was cut back by 5 bases and J by 1 base. CDR1 and CDR2 from the germline V gene are SNHLY and FYNNEI. CDR3 in amino acids: CASSLTSVQETQYF. The CDR3 DNA reads TGTGCCAGCAGTCTAACTAGCGTCCAAGAGACCCAGTACTTC.

The gene calls are TRBV5-8 and TRBJ1-1; weak D call: TRBD1 (6 bases). V was pared by 0 bases and J by 0 bases, with 15 bases between. The CDR3 totals 17 residues. Germline CDR1 SGHTS, CDR2 YDEGEE. The CDR3 DNA follows: TGTGCCAGCAGCTTGGTCGGGACAAATCCTATGAACACTGAAGCTTTCTTT. Translation gives CASSLVGTNPMNTEAFF.

The V call is TRBV5-1, the J call TRBJ2-5; 7 positions agree with TRBD2. CDR3 length equals 15 residues. CDR1 and CDR2 (germline): SGHRS, YFSETQ. V gave up 8 bases and J gave up 4 bases; unmatched junction bases: 14. CDR3 DNA: TGCGCCAGTCGGAGGGCGGGAGTTTACCGAGAGACCCAGTACTTC. Translating it yields CASRRAGVYRETQYF.

The V and J genes are TRBV4-3 and TRBJ1-4; a weak D match, TRBD1 (5 bases). The germline V and J ends were trimmed by 5 bases and 5 bases, with 15 bases remaining between them. CDR3 length: 15 amino acids. Germline CDR1 is LGHNA and CDR2 is YSLEER. This chain's CDR3 is CASSGRDSNNEKLFF. For the CDR3, the DNA is TGCGCCAGCAGCGGCCGGGACTCAAACAATGAAAAACTGTTTTTT.

V gene TRBV7-3 combines with J gene TRBJ2-6; D not certain. This CDR3 is 14 amino acids long. V lost 2 bases and J lost 2, with 4 bases in between. Per the germline V gene, CDR1 is SGHTA and CDR2 is FQGTGA. Here the CDR3 DNA reads TGTGCCAGCAGCTTATGGCCTGGGGCCAACGTCCTGACTTTC. Its translation is CASSLWPGANVLTF. Looking up the rest from reference TRBV7-3 and TRBJ2-6 gives the full variable domain: GAGVSQTPSNKVTEKGKYVELRCDPISGHTALYWYRQSLGQGPEFLIYFQGTGAADDSGLPNDRFFAVRPEGSVSTLKIQRTERGDSAVYLCASSLWPGANVLTFGAGSRLTVL.

This chain uses TRBV11-1 with TRBJ2-7; D may be TRBD2 (6 bases). The CDR3 is 14 amino acids. Germline-derived CDR1 and CDR2 are SGHAT and FQDESV (reference sequence). V was cut by 5 bases and J by 6 bases, with 17 bases left in between. CDR3 region: CASSERAQLGEQYF. The DNA of the CDR3 is TGTGCCAGCAGCGAGCGGGCCCAGCTAGGCGAGCAGTACTTC.

V and J are TRBV7-9 and TRBJ1-4; 9 bases fit TRBD1. In germline, CDR1 is SEHNR, CDR2 FQNEAQ (reference sequence). V dropped 7 bases and J dropped 0; count of bases not matched to a gene: 9. The CDR3 extends over 17 amino acids. The CDR3 DNA reads TGTGCCAGCAACCGGGACAGGGCGCGCGCAACTAATGAAAAACTGTTTTTT. Its translation: CASNRDRARATNEKLFF.

The rearrangement uses TRBV12-5 and TRBJ2-5; D is undetermined. V was shortened by 6 bases and J by 5 bases, with 13 bases between the two germline ends. CDR1 and CDR2 from the germline V gene are LGHNT and FRNRAP. This CDR3 contains 13 residues. The CDR3 DNA follows: TGTGCTAGTGGCCGTAGAATTTCGGAGACCCAGTACTTC. Translating gives CASGRRISETQYF.

The chain carries TRBV28 and TRBJ2-4; D is possibly TRBD2 (5 bases). The CDR3 is 16 residues long. Germline CDR1 MDHEN, CDR2 SYDVKM. Trimming pared 3 bases from V and 6 bases from J, leaving 18 bases between. In DNA, the CDR3 is TGTGCCAGCAGTTTGGACGACTACTCCACCAGAAACATTCAGTACTTC. Amino acid sequence: CASSLDDYSTRNIQYF.

The rearrangement links TRBV5-4 to TRBJ2-1; the match to TRBD2 covers 8 bases. The CDR3 totals 15 residues. The germline gives CDR1 SGHNT, CDR2 YYREEE (reference sequence). The V and J ends lost 4 bases and 4 bases, in that order; junction bases with no gene match: 7. CDR3 sequence: CASSPGTSGYNEQFF. The CDR3 DNA reads TGTGCCAGCAGCCCCGGCACTAGCGGTTACAATGAGCAGTTCTTC. Variable domain in full (rest from reference TRBV5-4 and TRBJ2-1): ETGVTQSPTHLIKTRGQQVTLRCSSQSGHNTVSWYQQALGQGPQFIFQYYREEENGRGNFPPRFSGLQFPNYSSELNVNALELDDSALYLCASSPGTSGYNEQFFGPGTRLTVL.

This chain connects TRBV15 to TRBJ2-4; 10 positions match TRBD2. There are 13 residues in the CDR3. Unmatched junction bases numbered 2, after V lost 4 bases and J lost 8 bases. Germline V gene data show CDR1 as LNHNV and CDR2 as YYDKDF (reference sequence). DNA for the CDR3: TGTGCCACCAGCACCGGGACTAGCGACATTCAGTACTTC. It encodes CATSTGTSDIQYF.

The chain uses TRBV7-2 and TRBJ2-7, with no clear D. This CDR3 comprises 13 residues. Deletions cut 0 bases from V and 4 bases from J, with 7 bases between. Per the germline V gene, CDR1 is SGHTA and CDR2 is FQGNSA. The CDR3 loop is CASSLATRYEQYF. DNA for the CDR3: TGTGCCAGCAGCTTAGCGACCAGGTACGAGCAGTACTTC.